The 30 T cell receptor beta chains in this list originate from one sample, sequenced in a study of identifying expanded T cells in peripheral blood. Assay: immunoSEQ multiplex PCR; the TCRdb copy retains only in-frame clones and omits some. The sample includes about 78,000 clones, 70% to 90% of them seen just once. Sample: blood. These receptors all come from a person between 18 and 69 years old in good health.

The V and J genes are TRBV7-9 and TRBJ1-2, with a tentative D call TRBD1 (5 bases). CDR1 SEHNR and CDR2 FQNEAQ come from the germline V gene (reference sequence). Trimming pared 2 bases from V and 6 bases from J, leaving 13 bases between. The CDR3 has 14 amino acids. In DNA, the CDR3 is TGTGCCAGCAGCTTAACCGCAGGGATGGATGGCTACACCTTC. Protein product: CASSLTAGMDGYTF. Complete variable domain (other parts from reference TRBV7-9 and TRBJ1-2): DTGVSQNPRHKITKRGQNVTFRCDPISEHNRLYWYRQTLGQGPEFLTYFQNEAQLEKSRLLSDRFSAERPKGSFSTLEIQRTEQGDSAMYLCASSLTAGMDGYTFGSGTRLTVV.

The chain employs TRBV7-8 and TRBJ1-5, with a possible D match to TRBD1 (5 bases). Germline CDR1 SGHVS, CDR2 FQNEAQ. The CDR3 runs to 14 residues. Trimming stripped 5 bases from V and 0 bases from J, with 8 bases between. The CDR3 DNA reads TGTGCCAGCAGCCCGGGACCTAGCAATCAGCCCCAGCATTTT. This encodes CASSPGPSNQPQHF.

The chain is built from TRBV18 and TRBJ2-7; either TRBD1 or TRBD2 may supply D (6 bases each). The CDR3 runs 15 residues. Germline values: CDR1 KGHSH, CDR2 LQKENI. Trimming took off 2 bases at V and 2 bases at J, with 13 bases between the two ends. The CDR3 bases are TGTGCCAGCTCACCAGATTCGGGGGCTGCCTACGAGCAGTACTTC. It codes for CASSPDSGAAYEQYF.

The V call is TRBV29-1, the J call TRBJ2-3; unclear D gene. This CDR3 is 13 amino acids long. Germline V gives CDR1 SQVTM, CDR2 ANQGSEA. V shed 1 base and J shed 1 base, with 6 bases lying between them. CDR3 amino acids: CSVEATGTDTQYF. In DNA form, the CDR3 reads TGCAGCGTTGAAGCCACAGGCACAGATACGCAGTATTTT.

The chain employs TRBV10-3 and TRBJ1-2; 8 nucleotides agree with TRBD1. There are 15 residues in the CDR3. J lost 3 bases, V lost 6 bases, and 9 bases had no gene match. Germline CDR1 ENHRY, CDR2 SYGVKD. The CDR3 sequence is CAISPDRVSHYGYTF. The CDR3 DNA sequence: TGTGCCATCAGCCCGGACAGGGTGTCGCACTATGGCTACACCTTC.

The chain combines TRBV20-1 with TRBJ2-1; D gene unclear. V lost 7 bases and J lost 6, with 10 bases in between. CDR1 is DFQATT, CDR2 SNEGSKA, per germline (reference sequence). The CDR3 sequence is 11 residues long. Here the CDR3 DNA reads TGCAGTGGGGTTCGAGGCAATGAGCAGTTCTTC. Translation gives CSGVRGNEQFF.

The genes are TRBV19 and TRBJ2-2; D is perhaps TRBD1 (5 bases). The CDR3 runs to 16 residues. Trimming took off 3 bases at V and 1 base at J, with 12 bases between the two ends. CDR1 is LNHDA, CDR2 SQIVND, per germline (reference sequence). This CDR3 reads CASSMTPGQNTGELFF. The CDR3 DNA is TGTGCCAGTAGTATGACCCCCGGACAGAACACCGGGGAGCTGTTTTTT.

This sequence joins TRBV7-9 and TRBJ2-3; no clear D gene. V lost 0 bases and J lost 1, with 14 bases in between. Germline V gives CDR1 SEHNR, CDR2 FQNEAQ (reference sequence). The CDR3 has 17 residues. CDR3 bases: TGTGCCAGCAGCTTAGCGGGCTGGGAAACGGGCACAGATACGCAGTATTTT. Protein product: CASSLAGWETGTDTQYF.

This clone was counted between two and nine times. This chain joins TRBV7-8 and TRBJ2-2, with 12 bases that match TRBD2. J gave up 7 bases and V 5 bases, and 11 bases lay outside the gene matches. The germline V gene has CDR1 SGHVS and CDR2 FQNEAQ. The length of the CDR3 is 17 residues. Here the CDR3 DNA reads TGTGCCAGCAGCGAGCGGACTAGCGGGATTATGGGCGGGGAGCTGTTTTTT. It codes for CASSERTSGIMGGELFF.

The V and J genes are TRBV14 and TRBJ2-7; 7 bases are a match to TRBD1. V shed 0 bases, J shed 3 bases, and the junction held 8 bases outside the gene matches. Germline values: CDR1 SGHDN, CDR2 FVKESK. This CDR3 comprises 16 residues. CDR3 loop: CASSQDWTGDSYEQYF. CDR3 DNA: TGTGCCAGCAGCCAAGATTGGACCGGGGACAGCTACGAGCAGTACTTC.

The chain joins TRBV7-2 to TRBJ2-3; D gene unclear. CDR1 is SGHTA and CDR2 is FQGNSA in the germline V gene. The ends were cut back, 2 bases at V and 2 bases at J, with 14 bases in the middle. This CDR3 has 16 residues. The CDR3 sequence: CASSLIWRSNTDTQYF. CDR3 nucleotide sequence: TGTGCCAGCAGCTTAATTTGGCGGTCAAACACAGATACGCAGTATTTT.

V is TRBV4-2 and J is TRBJ2-1, with 10 positions matching TRBD2. The CDR3 loop spans 17 amino acids. With V trimmed by 0 bases and J by 3 bases, 5 bases remained unmatched. CDR1 is LGHNA and CDR2 is YNFKEQ in the germline V gene. CDR3 residues: CASSQDLRTSGYNEQFF. CDR3 in DNA: TGTGCCAGCAGCCAAGATCTCAGGACTAGCGGCTACAATGAGCAGTTCTTC.

This clone was detected only a few times. The chain uses TRBV28 and TRBJ2-7, with D maybe TRBD2 (5 bases). The CDR3 contains 12 residues. Germline CDR1 and CDR2: MDHEN and SYDVKM. V lost 6 bases and J 3 bases, leaving 9 bases between the germline ends. The DNA for the CDR3 is TGTGCCAGCAGCCCGGACTTCTACGAGCAGTACTTC. The encoded protein is CASSPDFYEQYF.

This sequence joins TRBV15 and TRBJ2-2; 7 nucleotides match TRBD2. This CDR3 is built from 16 residues. The ends lost 0 bases at V and 4 bases at J; junction bases unmatched: 5. The V gene's germline CDR1 is LNHNV and CDR2 YYDKDF (reference sequence). Written as DNA, the CDR3 is TGTGCCACCAGCAGAGATCTGTGGGAGGGCACCGGGGAGCTGTTTTTT. It encodes CATSRDLWEGTGELFF.

The CDR3 spells CASTRVTYGYTF. CDR3 bases: TGTGCCAGCACTAGGGTTACCTATGGCTACACCTTC. The chain links TRBV2 to TRBJ1-2; no clear D. V dropped 7 bases and J dropped 4 bases, with 10 bases sitting between them. Germline CDR1 reads SNHLY; CDR2 reads FYNNEI. The CDR3 has 12 residues. Combining the CDR3 with reference TRBV2 and TRBJ1-2 gives the whole variable domain EPEVTQTPSHQVTQMGQEVILRCVPISNHLYFYWYRQILGQKVEFLVSFYNNEISEKSEIFDDQFSVERPDGSNFTLKIRSTKLEDSAMYFCASTRVTYGYTFGSGTRLTVV.

This clone was detected once. The chain combines TRBV5-4 with TRBJ1-1, with 8 bases lining up with TRBD1. Trimming took 0 bases from V and 1 from J; bases not matched to a gene: 5. Germline V gives CDR1 SGHNT, CDR2 YYREEE (reference sequence). The CDR3 spans 16 residues. This CDR3 reads CASSLVFGQGNTEAFF. The CDR3 DNA follows: TGTGCCAGCAGCTTGGTTTTCGGACAGGGGAACACTGAAGCTTTCTTT.

The V call is TRBV25-1, the J call TRBJ2-1, with TRBD2 matching over 12 bases. V was pared by 6 bases and J by 7 bases, with 10 bases of the junction left unmatched. Germline V gene lookup returns CDR1 MGHDK and CDR2 SYGVNS. This CDR3 comprises 16 residues. The DNA for the CDR3 is TGTGCCAGCAGAGGACTAGCGGGATACTCTGGGAATGAGCAGTTCTTC. Protein sequence: CASRGLAGYSGNEQFF.

This clone was seen a handful of times. Other DNA sequences in the same sample also yield this CDR3. The V and J genes are TRBV6-5 and TRBJ1-4; 8 bases align to TRBD1. V lost 6 bases to trimming and J lost 6 bases; unmatched junction nucleotides: 3. The germline V gene has CDR1 MNHEY and CDR2 SVGAGI. The CDR3 totals 13 residues. The CDR3 sequence is CASRDRVYEKLFF. CDR3 DNA: TGTGCCAGCAGGGACAGGGTGTATGAAAAACTGTTTTTT.

The J gene is TRBJ2-3, the V gene TRBV28; 12 bases agree with TRBD2. V shed 6 bases, J shed 3 bases, and the junction held 1 base outside the gene matches. The V gene's germline CDR1 is MDHEN and CDR2 SYDVKM. There are 14 residues in the CDR3. CDR3 residues: CASRTSGSTDTQYF. The CDR3 bases are TGTGCCAGCAGGACTAGCGGGAGTACAGATACGCAGTATTTT.

The genes are TRBV29-1 and TRBJ1-1, with D uncertain. The CDR3 loop spans 14 amino acids. The germline CDR1 and CDR2 sequences are SQVTM and ANQGSEA. With 0 bases removed from V and 0 bases from J, the gap between germline ends came to 8 bases. The CDR3 loop is CSVEDPIMNTEAFF. The CDR3 DNA follows: TGCAGCGTTGAAGACCCGATAATGAACACTGAAGCTTTCTTT. Looking up the rest from reference TRBV29-1 and TRBJ1-1 gives the full variable domain: SAVISQKPSRDICQRGTSLTIQCQVDSQVTMMFWYRQQPGQSLTLIATANQGSEATYESGFVIDKFPISRPNLTFSTLTVSNMSPEDSSIYLCSVEDPIMNTEAFFGQGTRLTVV.

This sequence joins TRBV14 and TRBJ2-7; D gene uncertain. Trimming took 0 bases from V and 1 from J, leaving 7 bases between them. The germline CDR1 and CDR2 sequences are SGHDN and FVKESK. The CDR3 totals 14 residues. DNA of the CDR3: TGTGCCAGCAGCCAAGATTTCAGTTCCTACGAGCAGTACTTC. This codes for CASSQDFSSYEQYF.

This clone was counted many times. J is TRBJ1-2 and V is TRBV27; 12 bases line up with TRBD1. The CDR3 covers 16 residues. V shed 6 bases, J shed 4 bases, and the junction held 9 bases outside the gene matches. CDR1 is MNHEY and CDR2 is SMNVEV in the germline V gene (reference sequence). The CDR3 nucleotides read TGTGCCAGCAGATACGGGGGGACAGGGGGCAGCTATGGCTACACCTTC. Its protein product is CASRYGGTGGSYGYTF.

The chain links TRBV5-1 to TRBJ2-1; 12 bases are shared with TRBD2. V gave up 0 bases and J gave up 6 bases; unmatched junction bases: 1. The CDR3 length is 15 residues. Germline V gene data show CDR1 as SGHRS and CDR2 as YFSETQ. The CDR3: CASSLGLAGANEQFF. DNA for the CDR3: TGCGCCAGCAGCTTGGGACTAGCGGGAGCCAATGAGCAGTTCTTC.

The chain recombines TRBV19 with TRBJ2-7; D is unclear. Germline V gene sequence: CDR1 LNHDA, CDR2 SQIVND (reference sequence). This CDR3 spans 14 amino acids. V was shortened by 3 bases and J by 3 bases, with 12 bases between the two germline ends. CDR3 nucleotides: TGTGCCAGTAGTATCCTGGGTTTCGTCTACGAGCAGTACTTC. It is translated as CASSILGFVYEQYF.

The rearrangement links TRBV5-4 to TRBJ2-2; 11 bases are a match to TRBD2. CDR1 and CDR2 from the germline V gene are SGHNT and YYREEE (reference sequence). This CDR3 comprises 17 residues. After removal of 1 base from V and 4 bases from J, the junction contained 6 bases not matched to a gene. For the CDR3, the DNA is TGTGCCAGCAGCTTGCCCCACGGGACTAGCGGCACCGGGGAGCTGTTTTTT. This translates into CASSLPHGTSGTGELFF.

The chain joins TRBV4-3 to TRBJ2-1, with D perhaps assigned TRBD1 or TRBD2 (5 bases each). Per germline, CDR1 LGHNA and CDR2 YSLEER. The V gene lost 6 bases and the J gene lost 0 bases, with 12 bases spanning the gap. The CDR3 totals 15 residues. The CDR3 loop is CASRGTVSSYNEQFF. The DNA of the CDR3 is TGCGCCAGCAGGGGGACGGTAAGCTCCTACAATGAGCAGTTCTTC.

The V call is TRBV9, the J call TRBJ2-1; tentative D call: TRBD1 (5 bases). Between the trimmed V and J ends, which lost 4 bases and 1 base, there was a span of 12 bases. The CDR3 runs 15 residues. The germline gives CDR1 SGDLS, CDR2 YYNGEE. CDR3 protein: CASSPGPASYNEQFF. In nucleotides, the CDR3 is TGTGCCAGCAGCCCAGGGCCAGCTTCCTACAATGAGCAGTTCTTC. The entire variable domain, with the rest obtained from reference TRBV9 and TRBJ2-1, is as follows: DSGVTQTPKHLITATGQRVTLRCSPRSGDLSVYWYQQSLDQGLQFLIQYYNGEERAKGNILERFSAQQFPDLHSELNLSSLELGDSALYFCASSPGPASYNEQFFGPGTRLTVL.

CDR3 loop: CASSKAGVRYEQYF. The CDR3 region has the DNA TGTGCCAGCAGCAAAGCGGGAGTTCGCTACGAGCAGTACTTC. The chain carries TRBV21-1 and TRBJ2-7; the table's D call, TRBD2, was not checked against the DNA. TRBV21-1 is a listed pseudogene. The CDR3 runs to 14 residues.

The table lists this clone with a count of one. The chain uses TRBV2 and TRBJ2-3; D is ambiguous. The V end lost 7 bases, the J end lost 2 bases, and 7 bases lay between the germline ends. This CDR3 spans 12 amino acids. Germline lookup yields CDR1 SNHLY and CDR2 FYNNEI. In nucleotides, the CDR3 is TGTGCCAGCAAGGCCCTCACAGATACGCAGTATTTT. Translated, it gives CASKALTDTQYF.

This chain links TRBV27 with TRBJ2-1; possible D gene TRBD1, 6 bases. CDR1 is MNHEY and CDR2 is SMNVEV in the germline V gene (reference sequence). The CDR3 covers 16 residues. Trimming removed 4 bases at V and 2 bases at J, with 15 bases between. The CDR3 reads CASSSASGVPYNEQFF. The CDR3 coding sequence is TGTGCCAGCAGTTCGGCGTCAGGGGTTCCCTACAATGAGCAGTTCTTC.